These 10 T cell receptor beta chains came from one sample sequenced in a study of T cells in women clearing cervical HPV infection. TCRdb's table, derived via immunoSEQ multiplex PCR, lists solely in-frame clones and lacks some. The table counts about 30,000 clones; about 4.4% lies in the top ten. The specimen sequenced was blood buffy coat. These TCRs come from a woman between 18 and 69 years old with a cervical HPV16 infection that either progressed to CIN3+ or cleared (not recorded which).

Regarding this clone: The read comes to an end 3 residues before the CDR3 does, leaving the germline J gene to fill in the end. The V and J genes are TRBV10-2 and TRBJ1-1; 9 nucleotides agree with TRBD1. The CDR3 runs to 13 residues. V was clipped by 7 bases and J by 4 bases; unmatched bases: 4. CDR1 is WSHSY, CDR2 SAAADI, per germline. CDR3 bases read: TGCGCCAGCATTACAGGGGGCCTCACTGAA. Encoded protein: CASITGGLTE. The whole CDR3 protein is CASITGGLTEAFF.

With regard to this clone: The CDR3 end falls 3 residues outside the read, so it is completed with the germline J gene. The chain couples TRBV30 to TRBJ1-6, with D unresolved. CDR3 length: 13 amino acids. Germline V gene sequence: CDR1 GTSNPN, CDR2 SVGIG (reference sequence). Deletions cut 0 bases from V and 7 bases from J, with 7 bases between. This chain's CDR3 is CAWSVWANSPLHF. The sequenced CDR3 bases are TGTGCCTGGAGTGTCTGGGCAAATTCACCC.

CDR3 in amino acids: CASSHRGWETQYF. Incomplete CDR3 DNA: TGTGCCAGCAGCCATCGGGGTTGGGAGACG. The rearrangement joins TRBV14 to TRBJ2-3; TRBD2 might be the D (5 bases). The read gets to within 3 residues of the CDR3 end, and the germline J gene fills in the rest. CDR1 is SGHDN and CDR2 is FVKESK in the germline V gene. The CDR3 length is 13 residues.

Concerning this clone itself: The CDR3 end lies 3 residues beyond the end of the read and is filled in from the germline J gene. The chain recombines TRBV10-2 with TRBJ2-1; 9 bases are shared with TRBD2. Germline-derived CDR1 and CDR2 are WSHSY and SAAADI. CDR3 length equals 15 residues. V shed 6 bases, J shed 8 bases, and the junction held 11 bases outside the gene matches. Partial CDR3 DNA: TGCGCCAGCAGAACCTTTAGCGGGGGCGGCGATGAG. It is translated as CASRTFSGGGDE. The whole CDR3 protein is CASRTFSGGGDEQFF.

This CDR3 reads CASSSGQGTDTQYF. CDR3 DNA (partial): TGCGCCAGCAGCTCGGGACAGGGGACAGATACG. This chain joins TRBV5-1 and TRBJ2-3, with 10 bases matching TRBD1. The DNA ends 3 residues before the CDR3 does, and the rest of the CDR3 is filled in from the germline J gene. V lost 3 bases to trimming and J lost 3 bases; unmatched junction nucleotides: 1. This CDR3 is 14 amino acids long. The germline gives CDR1 SGHRS, CDR2 YFSETQ.

As to this clone: The read stops 3 residues short of the end of the CDR3; the missing end is completed from the germline J gene. This chain links TRBV7-9 with TRBJ2-4, with D possibly TRBD1 on 6 matching bases. Germline V gives CDR1 SEHNR, CDR2 FQNEAQ (reference sequence). This CDR3 comprises 12 residues. CDR3 residues: CASSLGGLGQYF. CDR3 bases read: TGTGCCAGCAGCTTAGGGGGGCTTGGT. Supplemented by reference TRBV7-9 and TRBJ2-4, the full variable domain reads DTGVSQNPRHKITKRGQNVTFRCDPISEHNRLYWYRQTLGQGPEFLTYFQNEAQLEKSRLLSDRFSAERPKGSFSTLEIQRTEQGDSAMYLCASSLGGLGQYFGAGTRLSVL.

Comment on this clone: The read stops 3 residues short of the end of the CDR3; the missing end is completed from the germline J gene. The J gene is TRBJ2-2, the V gene TRBV29-1; tentatively, D is TRBD1 (6 bases). This CDR3 has 12 amino acids. Germline values: CDR1 SQVTM, CDR2 ANQGSEA. The CDR3 here is CSAARGNEKLFF. CDR3 DNA (partial): TGCAGCGCCGCCAGGGGAAACGAAAAG.

As for this clone: The CDR3 end is not reached by the read, which stops 3 residues before it; the germline J gene fills it in. The V gene is TRBV6-2 or TRBV6-3, the J gene TRBJ2-4; 8 bases map to TRBD1. Germline V gene sequence: CDR1 MNHEY, CDR2 SVGEGT. This CDR3 contains 13 residues. The CDR3 reads CASRLDRANGQYF. The sequenced CDR3 bases are TGTGCCAGCAGGCTGGACAGGGCTAATGGT.

A remark on this clone: The read terminates 3 residues before the CDR3 end, so the remaining end is supplied by the germline J gene. The chain couples TRBV6-1 to TRBJ2-7; D is ambiguous. V lost 2 bases and J lost 3, with 5 bases in between. The CDR3 totals 12 residues. Germline V CDR1 and CDR2: MNHNS, SASEGT. CDR3 loop: CASSEQNYEQYF. The sequenced part of the CDR3 DNA is TGTGCCAGCAGTGAACAGAACTACGAG.

Points on this clone: The CDR3 extends 3 residues past the end of the read, so its final part is completed from the germline J gene. The V gene is TRBV14, the J gene TRBJ1-4; D perhaps matches TRBD1 (6 bases). The germline V gene encodes CDR1 SGHDN and CDR2 FVKESK. The CDR3 loop spans 15 amino acids. This CDR3 reads CASSPWTALNSPLFF. The DNA read from the CDR3 is TGTGCCAGCAGCCCTTGGACAGCACTAAATTCACCA.